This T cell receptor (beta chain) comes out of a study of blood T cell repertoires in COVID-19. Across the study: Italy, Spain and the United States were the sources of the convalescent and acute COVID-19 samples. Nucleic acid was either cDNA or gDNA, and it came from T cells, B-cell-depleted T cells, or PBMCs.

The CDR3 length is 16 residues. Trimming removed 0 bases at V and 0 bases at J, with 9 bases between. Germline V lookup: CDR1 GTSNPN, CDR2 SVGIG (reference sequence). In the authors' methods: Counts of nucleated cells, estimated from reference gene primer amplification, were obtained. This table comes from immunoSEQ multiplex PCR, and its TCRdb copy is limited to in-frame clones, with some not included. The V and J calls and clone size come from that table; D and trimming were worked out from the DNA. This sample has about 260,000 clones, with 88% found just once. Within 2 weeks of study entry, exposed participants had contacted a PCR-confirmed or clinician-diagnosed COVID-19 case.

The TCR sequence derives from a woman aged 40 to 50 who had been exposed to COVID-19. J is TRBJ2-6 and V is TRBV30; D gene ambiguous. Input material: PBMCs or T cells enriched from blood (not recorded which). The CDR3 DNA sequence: TGTGCCTGGAGTGTACTTCGGAGCTCTGGGGCCAACGTCCTGACTTTC. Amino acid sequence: CAWSVLRSSGANVLTF.